This is a list of T cell receptor beta chains from one sample in a study of blood T cell repertoires in COVID-19. Profiling relied on immunoSEQ multiplex PCR, and the TCRdb table lists in-frame clones only, not all of them. The data hold some 150,000 clones, with roughly 76% observed a single time. Sequencing input: peripheral blood. These receptors were collected from a human donor with acute or convalescent COVID-19. The donor label of this sample is uncertain. Both conserved end residues are part of each CDR3. The order of the fields is J gene, V gene, CDR3 protein.

>TRBJ2-2|TRBV7-9
CASRPPGLAGGTGELFF
>TRBJ2-1|TRBV7-8
CASSSTSGPYNEQFF
>TRBJ1-2|TRBV7-8
CASSVVDSRGYGYTF
>TRBJ1-5|TRBV21-1
CASSRTVPNQPQHF
>TRBJ1-5|TRBV5-4
CASSLPKGTGVRSQPQHF
>TRBJ1-3|TRBV7-9
CASSLSRNTIYF
>TRBJ2-1|TRBV5-4
CASSLGGPTGQFF
>TRBJ2-3|TRBV2
CASSDASGGRGSSTDTQYF
>TRBJ1-2|TRBV28
CASTPGGSNYGYTF
>TRBJ2-1|TRBV18
CASSSAGTGGYNEQFF
>TRBJ2-2|TRBV19
CASTSRGRSTGELFF
>TRBJ1-5|TRBV7-8
CASSLVPSGTGRSNQPQHF
>TRBJ2-1|TRBV19
CASTQLAGGPNEQFF
>TRBJ1-1|TRBV6-5
CATRDRVNEAFF
>TRBJ2-1|TRBV24-1
CATSDSGLAWGEQFF
>TRBJ1-2|TRBV10-3
CASGGDRRYGYTF
>TRBJ1-1|TRBV23-1
CARSPGAFF
>TRBJ2-3|TRBV7-6
CASSLPLQGSSADTQYF
>TRBJ2-1|TRBV15
CATRGQGTIYNEQFF
>TRBJ2-7|TRBV11-2
CASSTGTGVRYEQYF
>TRBJ2-3|TRBV6-2/TRBV6-3
CASSLGQARTDTQYF
>TRBJ2-5|TRBV7-9
CASSSRNVREETQYF
>TRBJ1-4|TRBV6-4
CASSSIQGLWEKLFF
>TRBJ2-7|TRBV19
CASSLQGQGVDEQYF
>TRBJ2-7|TRBV6-2/TRBV6-3
CASSYAGGGHEQYF
>TRBJ1-1|TRBV11-3
CASSLGGDGTEAFF
>TRBJ1-5|TRBV23-1
CASSLGGASNQPQHF
>TRBJ2-1|TRBV10-3
CAIMLDSNEQFF
>TRBJ1-2|TRBV10-3
CATLSGTGNYGYTF
>TRBJ1-2|TRBV14
CASSQAYGTGYNYGYTF
>TRBJ2-5|TRBV6-6
CASSYLQGETQYF
>TRBJ2-2|TRBV24-1
CATGRLGGHTGELFF
>TRBJ1-5|TRBV5-1
CASSLGQAGNQPQHF
>TRBJ1-2|TRBV19
CASYFYGYTF